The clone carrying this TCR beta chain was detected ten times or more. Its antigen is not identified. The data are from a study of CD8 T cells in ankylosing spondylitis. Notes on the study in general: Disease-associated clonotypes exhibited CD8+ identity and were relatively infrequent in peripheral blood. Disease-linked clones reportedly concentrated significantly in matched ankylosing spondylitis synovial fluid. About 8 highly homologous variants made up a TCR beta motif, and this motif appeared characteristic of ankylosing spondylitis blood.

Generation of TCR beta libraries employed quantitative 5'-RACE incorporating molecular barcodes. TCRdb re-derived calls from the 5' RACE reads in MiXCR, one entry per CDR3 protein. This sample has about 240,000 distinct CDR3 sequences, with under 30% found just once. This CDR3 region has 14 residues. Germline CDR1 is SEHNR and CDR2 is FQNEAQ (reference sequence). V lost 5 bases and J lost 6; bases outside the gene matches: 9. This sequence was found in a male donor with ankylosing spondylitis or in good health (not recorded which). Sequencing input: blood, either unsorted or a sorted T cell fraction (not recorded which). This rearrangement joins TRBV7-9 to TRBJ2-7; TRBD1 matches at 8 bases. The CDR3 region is CASSPTGGLLEQYF. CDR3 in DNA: TGTGCCAGCAGCCCCACAGGGGGTTTACTCGAGCAGTACTTC.